This T cell receptor beta chain was observed in a study of tissue T cells after allogeneic stem cell transplantation. General study results and limits: Limitations included a small, clinically heterogeneous cohort and limited sampling depth. In patients and mice, blood and spleen missed much of tissue repertoire.

This clone has only a few counts. Its matching antigen is unknown. The genes are named according to mouse. Read coverage stops 1 residue before the CDR3 terminus; the germline J gene supplies the remainder. Sequencing used immunoSEQ multiplex PCR; TCRdb keeps in-frame clones, though not all of them. The repertoire holds thousands of clones, with roughly 50% as singletons. Time point indicated: mouse harvest day 14 after allogeneic transplant. Tail vein injection delivered 10^7 T-cell-depleted bone marrow cells and 10^6 splenic CD5+ T cells. Trimming shortened V by 4 bases and J by 0 bases, and 5 bases separated the two germline ends. Germline CDR1 is SNHLY and CDR2 is FYNGKV (reference sequence). The CDR3 totals 13 residues.

J is TRBJ2-3 and V is TRBV3; D is uncertain. Sequenced: lymph node tissue. The TCR sequence derives from a female BALB/c mouse given C57BL/6 T cells with graft-versus-host disease after an allogeneic hematopoietic cell transplant. Incomplete CDR3 DNA: TGTGCCAGCAGCTCGGACAGTGCAGAAACGCTGTAT. Residues: CASSSDSAETLY. The full CDR3 protein reads CASSSDSAETLYF.